A selection of T cell receptor beta chains follows, all from one sample in a study of blood T cell repertoires in COVID-19. Method: immunoSEQ multiplex PCR; TCRdb's copy keeps in-frame clones and lacks some. The sample includes around 320,000 clones, approximately 85% seen only once; the top ten take around 6.9%. The sample taken for sequencing was peripheral blood. The receptors originated from a human donor in a cohort sampled during active COVID-19. The CDR3 runs from the conserved cysteine through the conserved F or W. D genes are given only for firm matches. Rows give clone size only sometimes, using once, few, many, or a class for an expanded clone.

cdr3_nt	cdr3_aa	clone_size	v_call	j_call	d_call
TGTGCCAGCAGTTACTCCAGGGCCCTTCGGGGCTACACCTTC	CASSYSRALRGYTF	-	TRBV6-5	TRBJ1-2	-
TGTGCCAGCAGCTTCTCGGGGTCGCGGCCTAGCGGGGCCTATGAGCAGTTCTTC	CASSFSGSRPSGAYEQFF	-	TRBV7-3	TRBJ2-1	TRBD2
TGTGCCAGCAGCCCGGCCCCAGGGGCGGTCTACAATGAGCAGTTCTTC	CASSPAPGAVYNEQFF	-	TRBV27	TRBJ2-1	-
TGTGCCAGCAGTTTCCGGGGTTACAATGAGCAGTTCTTC	CASSFRGYNEQFF	-	TRBV27	TRBJ2-1	-
TGCGCCAGCAGGGGACAGGGGCACAATTCACCCCTCCACTTT	CASRGQGHNSPLHF	many	TRBV10-1	TRBJ1-6	TRBD1
TGTGCCAGCAGTGAATCGTACACGACTTATGGCTACACCTTC	CASSESYTTYGYTF	-	TRBV25-1	TRBJ1-2	-
TGTGCCAGCAGGCAAGGGGCGCAGGGCTACACCTTC	CASRQGAQGYTF	-	TRBV2	TRBJ1-2	-
TGTGCCAGCAGCTTGACAGGGTCACCCCTCCACTTT	CASSLTGSPLHF	-	TRBV7-9	TRBJ1-6	TRBD1
TGCGCCAGCAGCTCCTCAGGGGCCGAGCAGTACTTC	CASSSSGAEQYF	-	TRBV5-1	TRBJ2-7	-
TGTGCCAGCTCACCAAACAGGGAGAGAGAATATGGCTACACCTTC	CASSPNREREYGYTF	-	TRBV18	TRBJ1-2	-
TGTGCCAGCAGCTCGGGAGGTTTGACTGAAGCTTTCTTT	CASSSGGLTEAFF	-	TRBV7-3	TRBJ1-1	-
TGTGCCAGCAGTTACGGGCGTAACTATGGCTACACCTTC	CASSYGRNYGYTF	-	TRBV6-5	TRBJ1-2	-
TGTGCCAGTTTCTACAGGGTCGGGCCTAGCACTGAAGCTTTCTTT	CASFYRVGPSTEAFF	-	TRBV19	TRBJ1-1	-
TGTGCCAGCAGCGTAGGCCAGATCTCCTACAATGAGCAGTTCTTC	CASSVGQISYNEQFF	-	TRBV9	TRBJ2-1	-
TGCGCCAGCACCGGGAAGGACAGGGGTCGGGGAGAGACCCAGTACTTC	CASTGKDRGRGETQYF	-	TRBV5-1	TRBJ2-5	TRBD1
TGTGCCAGCAGCTTAATCCCAGGGGATAGCAATCAGCCCCAGCATTTT	CASSLIPGDSNQPQHF	few	TRBV7-9	TRBJ1-5	-
TGCAGCGTTGAAGGTTGGGACACGAACACCGGGGAGCTGTTTTTT	CSVEGWDTNTGELFF	-	TRBV29-1	TRBJ2-2	-
TGTGCCAGCAGTGAACATACCGGGACATCCTTCAGCAATCAGCCCCAGCATTTT	CASSEHTGTSFSNQPQHF	-	TRBV2	TRBJ1-5	-
TGTGCCAGCAGCTTAAGCAGGAATAGCAATCAGCCCCAGCATTTT	CASSLSRNSNQPQHF	-	TRBV7-2	TRBJ1-5	-
TGTGCCAGCAGCTTGGGGGGAGTTAGGATCAGGGAGACCCAGTACTTC	CASSLGGVRIRETQYF	-	TRBV5-6	TRBJ2-5	-
TGCGCCAGCAGTGTCAACAGGGCCACTGAAGCTTTCTTT	CASSVNRATEAFF	-	TRBV10-2	TRBJ1-1	-
TGTGCCAGCAGTGCGTCGACAAGCCATGAGCAGTTCTTC	CASSASTSHEQFF	few	TRBV25-1	TRBJ2-1	-
TGCGCCAGCAGCCCACGGGACAAGTCAACCTACGAGCAGTACTTC	CASSPRDKSTYEQYF	-	TRBV5-1	TRBJ2-7	-
TGTGCTAGTGGTCCGACCAGGATAACCTACGAGCAGTACTTC	CASGPTRITYEQYF	once	TRBV12-5	TRBJ2-7	-
TGTGCCAGCAGTTTTAGATTGAATCAGCCCCAGCATTTT	CASSFRLNQPQHF	few	TRBV6-5	TRBJ1-5	-
TGTGCCAGCAGCTTCGGGGGGTGGGACAGGGGGAGCTATGGCTACACCTTC	CASSFGGWDRGSYGYTF	-	TRBV5-4	TRBJ1-2	TRBD1
TGTGCCAGCAGCTTAGTGTCTAGCGGGGGGGCAGATACGCAGTATTTT	CASSLVSSGGADTQYF	-	TRBV7-9	TRBJ2-3	TRBD2
TGTGCCAGCTCACCGCAGGACAGGGGAACCTATGGCTACACCTTC	CASSPQDRGTYGYTF	-	TRBV18	TRBJ1-2	TRBD1
TGTGCCAGCCTCGATACTACCGGGGAGCTGTTTTTT	CASLDTTGELFF	-	TRBV28	TRBJ2-2	-
TGCAGTGCTTCTCTAGACTTTGGCTACACCTTC	CSASLDFGYTF	-	TRBV20-1	TRBJ1-2	-
TGTGCCAGCTCCCGCGGGGGGGCGGGTAATGAGCAGTTCTTC	CASSRGGAGNEQFF	-	TRBV11-3	TRBJ2-1	TRBD2
TGTGCCAGCTCACCACGAGGCAATGAAGAGACCCAGTACTTC	CASSPRGNEETQYF	few	TRBV18	TRBJ2-5	-
TGTGCTAGTGGTCCGGGACAGGGCACAGATACGCAGTATTTT	CASGPGQGTDTQYF	-	TRBV12-5	TRBJ2-3	TRBD1
TGTGCCAGCAGCTTAAGAGGGAAAGAGACCCAGTACTTC	CASSLRGKETQYF	-	TRBV7-8	TRBJ2-5	-
TGTGCCAGCAGTTACACAGGGGGGAACACTGAAGCTTTCTTT	CASSYTGGNTEAFF	-	TRBV6-5	TRBJ1-1	TRBD1
TGTGCCAGCAGCTTAGGGCTAGCGGGTGCAGATACGCAGTATTTT	CASSLGLAGADTQYF	-	TRBV11-3	TRBJ2-3	TRBD2
TGTGCCAGCAGCCGGACAGTTGCTAACTATGGCTACACCTTC	CASSRTVANYGYTF	-	TRBV14	TRBJ1-2	-
TGTGCCAGCAGGGGTCCGGAGTCCGGCAGCACAGATACGCAGTATTTT	CASRGPESGSTDTQYF	-	TRBV3-1/TRBV3-2	TRBJ2-3	-
TGTGCCAGCTCACCGAGCCCACAGCATTACACTGAAGCTTTCTTT	CASSPSPQHYTEAFF	-	TRBV18	TRBJ1-1	-
TGTGCCAGCAGCTTGGCCCTAGCCACCTACAATGAGCAGTTCTTC	CASSLALATYNEQFF	many	TRBV5-6	TRBJ2-1	-
TGTGCCAGCAGCCTAACAGATACGCAGTATTTT	CASSLTDTQYF	once	TRBV7-9	TRBJ2-3	-
TGCGCCAGCCAAAAACGGGGGGGCTTTAAAGAGACCCAGTACTTC	CASQKRGGFKETQYF	-	TRBV5-1	TRBJ2-5	TRBD2
TGTGCCAGCAGTCTGACATCTAACTATGGCTACACCTTC	CASSLTSNYGYTF	-	TRBV6-5	TRBJ1-2	-
TGTGCCAGCAGAACGACAGGGGAGCTTATCTACGAGCAGTACTTC	CASRTTGELIYEQYF	few	TRBV27	TRBJ2-7	TRBD1
TGTGCCTGGAGTGACCCGAGCTCCTATAATTCACCCCTCCACTTT	CAWSDPSSYNSPLHF	-	TRBV30	TRBJ1-6	-
TGTGCCAGCAGTTTAGGAGCCAATCAGCCCCAGCATTTT	CASSLGANQPQHF	-	TRBV12-3/TRBV12-4	TRBJ1-5	-
TGTGCCAGCAGCCATACGGGGAGCTCCTACGAGCAGTACTTC	CASSHTGSSYEQYF	many	TRBV3-1/TRBV3-2	TRBJ2-7	-
TGCAGTGCTAGGCAGGCCAACGAGCAGTACTTC	CSARQANEQYF	-	TRBV20-1	TRBJ2-7	-